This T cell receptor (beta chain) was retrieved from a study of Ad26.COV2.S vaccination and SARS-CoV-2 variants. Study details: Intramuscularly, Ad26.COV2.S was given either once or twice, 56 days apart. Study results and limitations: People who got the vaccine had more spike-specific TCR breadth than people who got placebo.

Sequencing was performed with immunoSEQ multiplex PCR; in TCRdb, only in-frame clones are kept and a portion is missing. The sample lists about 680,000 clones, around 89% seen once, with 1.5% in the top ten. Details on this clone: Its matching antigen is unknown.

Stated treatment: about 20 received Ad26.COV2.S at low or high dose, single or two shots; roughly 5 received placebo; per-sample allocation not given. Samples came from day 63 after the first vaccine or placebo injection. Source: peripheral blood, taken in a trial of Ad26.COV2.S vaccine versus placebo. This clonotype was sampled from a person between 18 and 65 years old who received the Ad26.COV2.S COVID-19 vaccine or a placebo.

CDR3 region: CASRQTRFSGNTIYF. The DNA of the CDR3 is TGTGCCAGCAGGCAAACAAGGTTCTCTGGAAACACCATATATTTT. The chain is built from TRBV6-4 and TRBJ1-3; D call uncertain. CDR1 and CDR2 (germline): MRHNA, SNTAGT. Trimming stripped 6 bases from V and 0 bases from J, with 12 bases between. The CDR3 totals 15 residues.